The next 17 T cell receptor beta chains were all read from a single sample in a study of shared clonotypes between healthy human individuals (dated by TCRdb to about 2020). CD8 naive samples were obtained by positive selection for CCR7 among CD45RO-negative cells, yielding a CD45RA+CCR7+ population from which TemRA cells were excluded. Receptor amplification or capture employed the immunoSEQ multiplex PCR assay. TCRdb obtained this table from immuneACCESS and retained in-frame rearrangements with V and J assigned. These tables miss some clones; where compared with another copy, unresolved V genes account for less than half of the shortfall, and the remainder is unexplained. The sample table holds 2 million to 2.5 million clones, of which under 95% were seen once. The ten largest clones capture about 1.8% of the sample. The sample was naive CD8+ T cells from PBMCs. In light of the paper, this sample's cell subset or site label describes: CD45RA+CCR7+. The receptor set was obtained from a man between 18 and 35 years old in good health. Some clones in this sample may be carry-over from other donors' samples.

The rearrangement links TRBV9 to TRBJ2-2; possibly TRBD1 or TRBD2 for D (5 bases each). Germline V lookup: CDR1 SGDLS, CDR2 YYNGEE. V was cut by 3 bases and J by 1 base, with 13 bases left in between. The CDR3 spans 16 residues. This CDR3 is CASSGREGRNTGELFF. CDR3 bases: TGTGCCAGCAGCGGACGTGAGGGGCGGAACACCGGGGAGCTGTTTTTT.

The chain uses TRBV7-8 and TRBJ1-2, with D perhaps TRBD1 (5 bases). CDR1 SGHVS and CDR2 FQNEAQ come from the germline V gene. V lost 1 base, J lost 4 bases, and 13 bases lay in between. The CDR3 sequence is 15 residues long. CDR3 sequence: CASSLEGRVSYGYTF. The CDR3 nucleotides read TGTGCCAGCAGCTTAGAAGGCAGGGTCAGCTATGGCTACACCTTC.

This rearrangement joins TRBV9 to TRBJ1-3, with TRBD1 matching 7 bases. V lost 7 bases and J lost 5; bases outside the gene matches: 6. Germline CDR1 reads SGDLS; CDR2 reads YYNGEE. CDR3 length: 13 residues. CDR3 residues: CASRGQDRNTIYF. For the CDR3, the DNA is TGTGCCAGCCGCGGACAGGACAGAAACACCATATATTTT.

This chain joins TRBV19 and TRBJ2-7, with TRBD1 matching 8 bases. The CDR3 totals 13 residues. Germline V gene data show CDR1 as LNHDA and CDR2 as SQIVND (reference sequence). V gave up 9 bases and J gave up 0 bases; unmatched junction bases: 4. The CDR3 region is CARLQGASYEQYF. The DNA of the CDR3 is TGTGCCAGGCTCCAGGGGGCCTCCTACGAGCAGTACTTC.

This clone turned up a few times. This chain joins TRBV6-5 and TRBJ1-5; D is undetermined. The CDR3 is 14 amino acids. V lost 0 bases and J 4 bases, leaving 7 bases between the germline ends. Looked up from germline, CDR1 is MNHEY and CDR2 is SVGAGI. The CDR3 sequence: CASSYSRDNQPQHF. CDR3 bases: TGTGCCAGCAGTTACTCCCGGGATAATCAGCCCCAGCATTTT.

This clone was detected only a few times. The chain carries TRBV28 and TRBJ1-1; D is perhaps TRBD1 (5 bases). V was pared by 6 bases and J by 0 bases, with 8 bases between. Germline CDR1 and CDR2: MDHEN and SYDVKM. The CDR3 totals 13 residues. CDR3 bases: TGTGCCAGCAGGGGGGTCATGAACACTGAAGCTTTCTTT. Protein sequence: CASRGVMNTEAFF.

Written as DNA, the CDR3 is TGCAGCGTTGGGGGGGGACAAAGCTATGGCTACACCTTC. Protein sequence: CSVGGGQSYGYTF. This chain joins TRBV29-1 and TRBJ1-2; D is possibly TRBD1 (6 bases). Between the trimmed V and J ends, which lost 4 bases and 4 bases, there was a span of 13 bases. This CDR3 contains 13 residues. Germline loops: CDR1 SQVTM, CDR2 ANQGSEA.

The chain couples TRBV4-3 to TRBJ2-1; 8 nucleotides line up with TRBD2. The CDR3 extends over 17 amino acids. With 8 bases clipped from V and 2 bases from J, the junction kept 14 bases outside the gene matches. Germline values: CDR1 LGHNA, CDR2 YSLEER. CDR3 nucleotide sequence: TGCGCCAGCTCTCCCTCAAGGGGTAGCGGGGCCTACAATGAGCAGTTCTTC. It encodes CASSPSRGSGAYNEQFF.

The chain combines TRBV7-9 with TRBJ2-1, with D tentatively TRBD1 or TRBD2 (5 bases each). The V gene's germline CDR1 is SEHNR and CDR2 FQNEAQ (reference sequence). CDR3 size: 15 residues. V dropped 4 bases and J dropped 6 bases, with 16 bases sitting between them. CDR3 bases: TGTGCCAGCAGCTCCCGGGACCGGGTCGTCAATGAGCAGTTCTTC. Protein sequence: CASSSRDRVVNEQFF.

This sequence joins TRBV5-1 and TRBJ2-3; D unresolved. The CDR3 spans 16 residues. Trimming stripped 4 bases from V and 7 bases from J, with 22 bases between. Germline CDR1 reads SGHRS; CDR2 reads YFSETQ. The CDR3 DNA reads as TGCGCCAGCAGCCCTGGACCCTCCGGGTTCAGGAATACGCAGTATTTT. Protein sequence: CASSPGPSGFRNTQYF.

The chain links TRBV4-1 to TRBJ2-1; 7 positions agree with TRBD1. V shed 7 bases and J 4 bases; nucleotides not matched to a gene: 16. This CDR3 has 17 amino acids. The germline V gene encodes CDR1 MGHRA and CDR2 YSYEKL. Here the CDR3 DNA reads TGCGCCAGCACCCTCGTCTTCGGGCAGGGGGTGTACAATGAGCAGTTCTTC. This translates into CASTLVFGQGVYNEQFF.

The V gene is TRBV28, the J gene TRBJ1-2; D remains unclear. The CDR3 runs 14 residues. Germline V gene lookup returns CDR1 MDHEN and CDR2 SYDVKM. V shed 0 bases and J shed 8 bases, with 13 bases lying between them. CDR3 protein: CASSLWGRAGGYTF. The CDR3 DNA is TGTGCCAGCAGTTTATGGGGGAGGGCCGGCGGCTACACCTTC.

This clone was recorded once. The rearrangement links TRBV5-5 to TRBJ2-1; no clear D. Trimming left V 4 bases short and J 5 bases short, with 16 bases between. The CDR3 sequence is 15 residues long. Germline assignment: CDR1 SGHKS and CDR2 YYEKEE (reference sequence). CDR3 sequence: CASSPWGANHNEQFF. Written as DNA, the CDR3 is TGTGCCAGCAGCCCATGGGGTGCCAACCACAATGAGCAGTTCTTC.

This chain uses TRBV6-1 with TRBJ2-7, with D hard to call. V was pared by 8 bases and J by 0 bases, with 17 bases between. The CDR3 is 15 residues long. CDR1 and CDR2 (germline): MNHNS, SASEGT. The CDR3 coding sequence is TGTGCCAGCCCCCGATCGACACTCAACTCCTACGAGCAGTACTTC. Translated, it gives CASPRSTLNSYEQYF.

The genes are TRBV2 and TRBJ2-7; maybe TRBD2 (5 bases). V was trimmed by 1 base and J by 6 bases, leaving 7 bases between them. In germline, CDR1 is SNHLY, CDR2 FYNNEI. This CDR3 spans 12 amino acids. CDR3: CASSEVGSEQYF. CDR3 in DNA: TGTGCCAGCAGTGAAGTGGGGAGCGAGCAGTACTTC.

The rearrangement uses TRBV7-8 and TRBJ2-7; 9 bases fit TRBD1. CDR3 length equals 14 residues. Germline assignment: CDR1 SGHVS and CDR2 FQNEAQ. With V trimmed by 1 base and J by 7 bases, 5 bases remained unmatched. CDR3 protein: CASSLGDREDEQYF. In DNA, the CDR3 is TGTGCCAGCAGCTTAGGGGACAGGGAGGATGAGCAGTACTTC.

This chain uses TRBV9 with TRBJ1-2; D remains ambiguous. The V end lost 5 bases, the J end lost 8 bases, and 16 bases lay between the germline ends. The germline gives CDR1 SGDLS, CDR2 YYNGEE. The CDR3 sequence is 13 residues long. The CDR3 DNA reads TGTGCCAGCAGTCCAGCCCGGCTCGGCGGCTACACCTTC. Protein: CASSPARLGGYTF.